The 8 T cell receptor beta chains below come from one sample, sequenced in a study of cytomegalovirus exposure and HLA in healthy donors listed by TCRdb under 2017. Library preparation used the immunoSEQ multiplex PCR assay. A mixture of 60 forward primers for TCR Vbeta segments and 13 reverse primers for TCR Jbeta segments was used in the multiplex PCR. Held by TCRdb, this immuneACCESS table contains in-frame sequences only and omits some clones. Under half of the omission traces to an unresolved V gene where checked; the cause of the rest is unknown. The sample table contains 90,000 to 100,000 clones; only one count was recorded for 60% to 80% of them. The ten most abundant clones make up around 7.2% of the sample. Material: PBMCs. Receptors originate from a female donor in good health and CMV-seronegative.

J is TRBJ2-2 and V is TRBV7-9; 7 positions match TRBD2. The V and J ends lost 5 bases and 7 bases, in that order; junction bases with no gene match: 7. Germline CDR1 is SEHNR and CDR2 is FQNEAQ (reference sequence). The CDR3 contains 14 residues. The CDR3 coding sequence is TGTGCCAGCAGCATAACTAGCGTTGGCGGGGAGCTGTTTTTT. Its translation: CASSITSVGGELFF.

The chain uses TRBV11-1 and TRBJ2-7, with 9 bases fitting TRBD2. Trimming took 2 bases from V and 2 from J; bases not matched to a gene: 4. Germline V lookup: CDR1 SGHAT, CDR2 FQDESV (reference sequence). The CDR3 spans 15 residues. CDR3 sequence: CASSLYGGGAYEQYF. The CDR3 nucleotides are TGTGCCAGCAGCTTATACGGCGGGGGGGCCTACGAGCAGTACTTC.

This chain joins TRBV9 and TRBJ1-5; D remains unclear. Trimming cost V 2 bases and J 0 bases, with 6 bases left between them. The CDR3 spans 14 residues. Germline loops: CDR1 SGDLS, CDR2 YYNGEE. Here the CDR3 reads CASSVGVSNQPQHF. The DNA for the CDR3 is TGTGCCAGCAGCGTCGGGGTTAGCAATCAGCCCCAGCATTTT.

Details on this clone: Compared with germline, one end of the junction differs, possibly owing to a read error. The chain couples TRBV7-7 to TRBJ2-1; TRBD2 agrees at 9 bases. The CDR3 has 16 residues. CDR1 is SSHAT, CDR2 FNYEAQ, per germline (reference sequence). The CDR3 DNA reads as TGTGCTAGCAGCTTAGGGGTAGCGGGGGTGTACAATGAGCAGTTCTTC. It specifies CASSLGVAGVYNEQFF.

This chain joins TRBV18 and TRBJ2-1; 12 bases are a match to TRBD2. The CDR3 has 17 amino acids. Germline-derived CDR1 and CDR2 are KGHSH and LQKENI. V lost 4 bases to trimming and J lost 4 bases; unmatched junction nucleotides: 8. CDR3 in DNA: TGTGCCAGCTCACTCCCCTGGACTAGCGGGAAGTACAATGAGCAGTTCTTC. Its protein is CASSLPWTSGKYNEQFF.

This clone has only a few counts. V gene TRBV28 combines with J gene TRBJ2-2; the D gene is possibly TRBD2 (6 bases). The CDR3 is made up of 14 amino acids. Trimming left V 6 bases short and J 1 base short, with 9 bases between. Germline CDR1 is MDHEN and CDR2 is SYDVKM. CDR3 DNA: TGTGCCAGCAGCTATAGCGGGAACACCGGGGAGCTGTTTTTT. Its protein is CASSYSGNTGELFF.

The V gene is TRBV2, the J gene TRBJ1-4; 8 bases map to TRBD1. Trimming at V came to 7 bases and at J to 0 bases, leaving 13 bases not matched to a gene. The CDR3 length is 18 residues. CDR1 is SNHLY, CDR2 FYNNEI, per germline. The CDR3 reads CASNFPSGTGATNEKLFF. DNA for the CDR3: TGTGCCAGCAACTTTCCGTCCGGGACAGGTGCAACTAATGAAAAACTGTTTTTT.

J is TRBJ2-6 and V is TRBV6-1; tentative D call: TRBD1 (6 bases). V lost 4 bases to trimming and J lost 4 bases, with 11 bases between them. The V gene's germline CDR1 is MNHNS and CDR2 SASEGT. The CDR3 is made up of 15 amino acids. CDR3 sequence: CASSVGARGANVLTF. In DNA, the CDR3 is TGTGCCAGCAGTGTGGGGGCCAGAGGGGCCAACGTCCTGACTTTC.